The clone carrying this T cell receptor (beta chain) was seen a handful of times. What it binds is not known. The entry originates in a study of cytomegalovirus exposure and HLA in healthy donors. Study outcomes and limitations: The listing of 150 or so TCR beta chains classed them as cytomegalovirus-associated. Fewer N-insertions (relative to the roughly 670-donor mean) were reportedly seen in an Asian-associated ancestry cluster in a later analysis.

The V end lost 1 base, the J end lost 2 bases, and 12 bases lay between the germline ends. The germline V gene encodes CDR1 KGHSH and CDR2 LQKENI. This CDR3 contains 16 residues. 13 Jbeta primers and 60 Vbeta primers were used for the PCR. Profiling relied on immunoSEQ multiplex PCR, and the TCRdb table lists in-frame clones only, not all of them. The table includes under 200,000 clones, around 67% detected once. The chain recombines TRBV18 with TRBJ1-3, with D tentatively TRBD1 (6 bases). This TCR derives from a young woman in good health and CMV-seropositive. Source material: PBMCs. The CDR3 region is CASSPHPGVTGNTIYF. In DNA, the CDR3 is TGTGCCAGCTCACCACATCCAGGGGTCACTGGAAACACCATATATTTT.